This note documents a single T cell receptor beta chain sequence. The antigen this receptor binds is unknown. No base quality information exists; no much larger clone differs at one position. The record originates from a study of T-cell memory formation after mild COVID-19 listed by TCRdb under 2021. With respect to the entire study: TCR sequence clusters from the two donors were largely donor specific. T-cell clones expanding and contracting after mild COVID-19 in two donors were tracked by longitudinal TCRalpha and TCRbeta repertoire sequencing. The cohort comprised two young, previously healthy adult volunteers, one female and one male. Study-wide findings and limitations: Some responding clones were detected in pre-infection memory, which suggested that pre-existing cross-reactive memory T cells had joined the SARS-CoV-2 response. The second-wave clones that peaked on day 37 were not confirmed to be SARS-CoV-2 specific. The study covered only a couple of mild cases, and larger cohorts including severe cases with pre-infection samples were considered necessary. Contracting CD4+ clones appeared mostly in the CM and EM memory subsets, whereas CD8+ clones were enriched in EMRA. Balanced CD4/CD8 phenotypes were observed for clones contracting from day 15 to 85, whereas a bias towards CD4+ was observed for a second wave of clones expanding from day 15 to 37.

The instrument was an Illumina NovaSeq 6000. cDNA libraries for TCRalpha and TCRbeta were prepared by 5'RACE using constant-segment primers, with sample barcodes and unique molecular identifiers added. RNA was extracted from every sample with Trizol reagent. Libraries were amplified in two PCR steps, with a second sample barcode and Illumina TruSeq adapters added in the second step. Sequencing of the libraries was done on an Illumina NovaSeq, producing 2 x 150 bp paired-end reads. Per the original workflow: With migec v1.2.7, reads were demultiplexed and then collapsed into UMI-guided consensus sequences. Using mixcr v2.1.11, the UMI consensuses were aligned to TRA and TRB V and J templates and assembled into clonotypes. Clonotypes were classified as expanded or contracted when called significant by both edgeR and NoisET, with noise models trained on biological replicates. edgeR calls used a false discovery rate-adjusted p below 0.01 and a log2 fold-change threshold of 1. As an exploratory analysis of dynamics, PCA with hierarchical clustering was applied to max-normalized trajectories of the 1000 most abundant clonotypes. Each responding clone was given a CD4 or CD8 phenotype based on the CD4+ and CD8+ repertoires, which had been sequenced separately. TCRdb cleaned the public reads at Q25 with fastp, built clones with MiXCR and kept in-frame beta chains. Entries are consolidated by CDR3 protein sequence, retaining the most common genes and DNA. Clone size and V and J calls follow TCRdb, not the original study. The sample table records around 340,000 distinct CDR3 sequences; roughly an eighth of these occur just once. The top ten hold 20% to 25% of the sample.

V and J lose 7 bases and 5 bases, and a span of 3 bases separates them. From a lookup of the germline V gene, CDR1 and CDR2 are SNHLY and FYNNEI. The CDR3 runs 9 residues from the cysteine to the valine. Only the CDR3 part of the read is kept: 27 bases, read in frame from the first base. Ficoll-Paque density gradient centrifugation was used to isolate PBMCs. This TCR derives from a young man who had mild COVID-19 (a few samples of this study predate the infection). The sample titles of this study are shuffled in the database, so cell type and time point are left out; the donor was told from shared clones. The sequenced sample was PBMCs or a T cell subset sorted from them (not recorded which). This chain joins TRBV2 to TRBJ2-7; there is no confident call for the D gene. CDR3 sequence: CASKDEQYV. The DNA sequence follows: TGTGCCAGCAAAGACGAGCAGTACGTC.